This T cell receptor beta chain was captured in a study of blood T cell repertoires in COVID-19. Assay used: immunoSEQ multiplex PCR; TCRdb lists only in-frame clones, some missing. The sample has around 100,000 clones, 90% seen once; the top ten hold over 4.5%. The germline V gene has CDR1 LNHDA and CDR2 SQIVND (reference sequence). The V end lost 6 bases, the J end lost 0 bases, and 23 bases lay between the germline ends. This CDR3 is 18 amino acids long. The chain uses TRBV19 and TRBJ1-2; D not certain. Specimen: peripheral blood. This TCR was sampled from a man aged 50 to 59 with acute or convalescent COVID-19. The CDR3 DNA follows: TGTGCCAGTAGGACGTTTGAGGCCCGCGTTGGAGCTAACTATGGCTACACCTTC. Translating it yields CASRTFEARVGANYGYTF.